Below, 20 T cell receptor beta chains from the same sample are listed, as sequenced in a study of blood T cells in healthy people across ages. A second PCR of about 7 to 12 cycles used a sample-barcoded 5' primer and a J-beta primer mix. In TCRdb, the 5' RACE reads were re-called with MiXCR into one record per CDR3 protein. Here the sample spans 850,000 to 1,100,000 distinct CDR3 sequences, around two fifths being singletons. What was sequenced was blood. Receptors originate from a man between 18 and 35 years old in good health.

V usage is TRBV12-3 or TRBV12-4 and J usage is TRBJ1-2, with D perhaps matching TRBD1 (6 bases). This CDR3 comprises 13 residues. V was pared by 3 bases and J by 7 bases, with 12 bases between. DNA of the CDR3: TGTGCCAGCAGTTTTTGGGGCAGGGGTGGCTACACCTTC. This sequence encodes CASSFWGRGGYTF.

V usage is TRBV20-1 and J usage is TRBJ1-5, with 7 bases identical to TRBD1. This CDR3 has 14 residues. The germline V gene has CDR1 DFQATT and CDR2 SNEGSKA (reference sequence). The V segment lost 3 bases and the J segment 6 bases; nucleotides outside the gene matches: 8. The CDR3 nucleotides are TGCAGTGCTAGGGCAGGGGGAGGTAGTCAGCCCCAGCATTTT. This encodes CSARAGGGSQPQHF.

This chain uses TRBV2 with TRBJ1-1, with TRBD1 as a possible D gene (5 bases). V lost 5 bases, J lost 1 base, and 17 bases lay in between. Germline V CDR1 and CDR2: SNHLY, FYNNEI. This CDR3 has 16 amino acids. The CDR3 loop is CASSTGGGLRNTEAFF. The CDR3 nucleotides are TGTGCCAGCAGTACCGGGGGGGGACTGAGGAACACTGAAGCTTTCTTT.

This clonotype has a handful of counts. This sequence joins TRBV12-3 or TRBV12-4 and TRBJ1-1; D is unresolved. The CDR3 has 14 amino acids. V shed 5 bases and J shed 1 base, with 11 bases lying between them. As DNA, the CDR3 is TGTGCCAGCAGTGTGAATATGGGGAACACTGAAGCTTTCTTT. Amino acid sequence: CASSVNMGNTEAFF.

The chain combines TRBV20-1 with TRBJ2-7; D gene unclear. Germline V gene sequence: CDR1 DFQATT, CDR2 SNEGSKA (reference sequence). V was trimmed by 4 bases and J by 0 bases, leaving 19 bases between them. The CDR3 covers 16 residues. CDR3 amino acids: CSATPAVRPSSYEQYF. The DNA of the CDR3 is TGCAGTGCTACCCCCGCGGTACGTCCGAGCTCCTACGAGCAGTACTTC.

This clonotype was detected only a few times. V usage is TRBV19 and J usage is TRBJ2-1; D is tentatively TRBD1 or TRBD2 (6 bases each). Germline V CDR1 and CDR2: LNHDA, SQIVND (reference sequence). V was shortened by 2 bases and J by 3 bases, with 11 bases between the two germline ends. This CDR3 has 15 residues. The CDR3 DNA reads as TGTGCCAGTAGTATATTGGGGGGCGGCTACAATGAGCAGTTCTTC. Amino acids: CASSILGGGYNEQFF.

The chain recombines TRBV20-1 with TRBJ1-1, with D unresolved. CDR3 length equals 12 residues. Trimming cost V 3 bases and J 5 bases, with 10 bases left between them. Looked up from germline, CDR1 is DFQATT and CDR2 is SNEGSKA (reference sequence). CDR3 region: CSASPRRTEAFF. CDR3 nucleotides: TGCAGTGCTAGTCCCAGGAGGACTGAAGCTTTCTTT.

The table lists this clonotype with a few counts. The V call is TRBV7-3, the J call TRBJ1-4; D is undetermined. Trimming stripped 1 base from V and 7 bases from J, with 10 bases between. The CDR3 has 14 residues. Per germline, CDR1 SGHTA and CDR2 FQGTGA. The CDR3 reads CASSLKGSGEKLFF. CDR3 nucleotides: TGTGCCAGCAGCTTAAAAGGGTCCGGTGAAAAACTGTTTTTT. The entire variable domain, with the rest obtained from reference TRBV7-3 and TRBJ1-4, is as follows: GAGVSQTPSNKVTEKGKYVELRCDPISGHTALYWYRQSLGQGPEFLIYFQGTGAADDSGLPNDRFFAVRPEGSVSTLKIQRTERGDSAVYLCASSLKGSGEKLFFGSGTQLSVL.

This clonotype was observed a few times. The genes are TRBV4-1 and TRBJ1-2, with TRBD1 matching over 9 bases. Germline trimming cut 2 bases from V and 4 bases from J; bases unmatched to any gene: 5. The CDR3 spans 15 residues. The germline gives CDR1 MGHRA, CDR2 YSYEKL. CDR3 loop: CASSQNTGGVYGYTF. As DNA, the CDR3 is TGCGCCAGCAGCCAAAACACAGGGGGCGTCTATGGCTACACCTTC.

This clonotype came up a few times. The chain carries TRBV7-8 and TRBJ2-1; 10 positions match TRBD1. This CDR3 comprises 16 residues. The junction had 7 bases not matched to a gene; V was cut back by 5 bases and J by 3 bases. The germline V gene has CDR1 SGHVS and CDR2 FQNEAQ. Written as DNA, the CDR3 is TGTGCCAGCAGCCCAATGGACAGGGGGAACTACAATGAGCAGTTCTTC. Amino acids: CASSPMDRGNYNEQFF.

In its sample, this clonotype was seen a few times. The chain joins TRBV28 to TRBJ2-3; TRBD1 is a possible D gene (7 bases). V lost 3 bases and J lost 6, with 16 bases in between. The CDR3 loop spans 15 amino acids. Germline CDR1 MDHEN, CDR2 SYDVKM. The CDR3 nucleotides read TGTGCCAGCAGTTTCAGGGGGAGGCTTAGGGATACGCAGTATTTT. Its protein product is CASSFRGRLRDTQYF. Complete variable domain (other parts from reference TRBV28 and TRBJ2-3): DVKVTQSSRYLVKRTGEKVFLECVQDMDHENMFWYRQDPGLGLRLIYFSYDVKMKEKGDIPEGYSVSREKKERFSLILESASTNQTSMYLCASSFRGRLRDTQYFGPGTRLTVL.

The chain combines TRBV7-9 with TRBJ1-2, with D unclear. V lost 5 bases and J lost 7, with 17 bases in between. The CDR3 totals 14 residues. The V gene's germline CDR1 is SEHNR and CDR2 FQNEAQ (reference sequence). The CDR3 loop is CASSVDGYLLGYTF. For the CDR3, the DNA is TGTGCCAGCAGCGTCGACGGTTATCTCCTTGGCTACACCTTC.

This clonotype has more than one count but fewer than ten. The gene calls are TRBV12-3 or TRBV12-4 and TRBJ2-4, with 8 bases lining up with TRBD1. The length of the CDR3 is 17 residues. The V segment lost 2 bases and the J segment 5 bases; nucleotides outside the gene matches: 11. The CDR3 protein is CASSLSFPGQAQNIQYF. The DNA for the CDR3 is TGTGCCAGCAGTTTAAGTTTTCCGGGACAGGCCCAAAACATTCAGTACTTC.

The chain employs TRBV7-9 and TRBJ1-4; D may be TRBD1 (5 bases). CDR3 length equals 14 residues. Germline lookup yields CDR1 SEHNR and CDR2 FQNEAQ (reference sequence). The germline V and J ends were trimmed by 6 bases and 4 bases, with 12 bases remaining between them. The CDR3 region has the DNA TGTGCCAGCAGGAGGGGTCAGGTTAATGAAAAACTGTTTTTT. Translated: CASRRGQVNEKLFF.

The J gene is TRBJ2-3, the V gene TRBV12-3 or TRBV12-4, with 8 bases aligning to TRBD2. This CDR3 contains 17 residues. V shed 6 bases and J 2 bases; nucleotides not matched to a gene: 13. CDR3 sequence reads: CASSPPQLAGSTDTQYF. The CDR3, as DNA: TGTGCCAGCAGCCCGCCCCAGCTAGCGGGCTCCACAGATACGCAGTATTTT.

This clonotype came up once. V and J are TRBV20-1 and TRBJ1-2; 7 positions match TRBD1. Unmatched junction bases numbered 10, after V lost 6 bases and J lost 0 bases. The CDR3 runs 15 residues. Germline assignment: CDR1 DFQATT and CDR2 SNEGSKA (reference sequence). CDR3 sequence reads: CSASRQGNSNYGYTF. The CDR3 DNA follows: TGCAGTGCCAGTCGACAGGGAAATTCTAACTATGGCTACACCTTC.

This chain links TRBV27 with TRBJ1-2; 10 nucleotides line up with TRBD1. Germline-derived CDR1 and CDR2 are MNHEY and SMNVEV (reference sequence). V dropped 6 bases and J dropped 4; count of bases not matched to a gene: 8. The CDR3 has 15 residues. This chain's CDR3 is CASSPTGTGAYGYTF. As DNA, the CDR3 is TGTGCCAGCAGCCCCACCGGGACAGGGGCCTATGGCTACACCTTC.

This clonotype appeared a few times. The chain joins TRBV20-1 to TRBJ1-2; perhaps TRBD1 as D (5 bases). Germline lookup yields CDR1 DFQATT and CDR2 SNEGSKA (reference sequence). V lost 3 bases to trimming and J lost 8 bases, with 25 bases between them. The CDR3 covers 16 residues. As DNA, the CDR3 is TGCAGTGCTAGTGACCCTTTAGCTGGGGCTGAGATGGGCTACACCTTC. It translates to CSASDPLAGAEMGYTF.

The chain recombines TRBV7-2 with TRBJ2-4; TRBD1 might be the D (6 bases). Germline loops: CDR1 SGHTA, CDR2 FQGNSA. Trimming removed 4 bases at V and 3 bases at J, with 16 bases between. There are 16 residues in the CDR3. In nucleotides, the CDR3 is TGTGCCAGCAGCTCCACCTTGGACAGACTCAAAAACATTCAGTACTTC. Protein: CASSSTLDRLKNIQYF.

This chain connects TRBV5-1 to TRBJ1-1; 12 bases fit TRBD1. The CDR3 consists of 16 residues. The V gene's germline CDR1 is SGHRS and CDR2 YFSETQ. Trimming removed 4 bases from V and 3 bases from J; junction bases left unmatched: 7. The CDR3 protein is CASSLGTGGGDTEAFF. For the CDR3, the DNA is TGCGCCAGCAGCCTCGGGACAGGGGGCGGGGACACTGAAGCTTTCTTT.